This T cell receptor (beta chain) was profiled in a study of tumor and adjacent non-tumor tissue in lung cancer. Study at large: Stage I to III disease affected about ten men and 5 women aged roughly 30 to 76.

TCRbeta libraries were built with three rounds of nested PCR, modified from ARM-PCR. TCRdb used MiXCR to reprocess the multiplex PCR reads, holding one entry per CDR3 protein. The sample records 90,000 to 130,000 distinct CDR3 sequences, over 75% being singletons. Study-level points and caveats: Normal lung showed higher cumulative top 100 clone frequency than tumor. Tumor tissue had significantly higher TCR diversity than normal lung.

RNA was extracted from bulk tissue without any cell sorting. The sample holds one count of this clonotype. The antigen remains undetermined. This CDR3 spans 16 amino acids. The V gene end was trimmed by 6 bases and the J gene end by 2 bases; junction bases not matched to a gene: 12. From germline, CDR1 is SGHRS and CDR2 YFSETQ. The sequenced material came from lung tumor tissue. The J gene is TRBJ2-3, the V gene TRBV5-1, with 7 bases lining up with TRBD2. The sequence derives from a man aged 65 to 85 with non-small cell lung cancer. In DNA form, the CDR3 reads TGCGCCAGCAACTTTCTTGCCAGCGGGGACACAGATACGCAGTATTTT. Amino acid sequence: CASNFLASGDTDTQYF.